This T cell receptor (beta chain) was identified in a study of blood T cell repertoires in COVID-19. V lost 3 bases to trimming and J lost 6 bases; unmatched junction nucleotides: 1. CDR3 length: 13 amino acids. CDR1 is LNHDA and CDR2 is SQIVND in the germline V gene (reference sequence). The method was immunoSEQ multiplex PCR; TCRdb's version includes in-frame clones alone and lacks a portion of them. Of about 270,000 clones in the sample, around 93% were seen once. Sequenced input: PBMCs or T cells enriched from blood (not recorded which). The chain has TRBV19 and TRBJ2-1; 8 nucleotides agree with TRBD2. The receptor's source is a man aged 40-49 years who had been exposed to COVID-19. The CDR3, as DNA: TGTGCCAGTAGTATGGGGACTAGCAATGAGCAGTTCTTC. Its translation: CASSMGTSNEQFF.